The text below deals with one T cell receptor (beta chain). Its antigen is still unknown. Unique molecular identifiers were built into the TCR beta cDNA libraries. Each batch of roughly 0.95 to 10 million T cells produced hundreds of thousands of cDNA molecules. TCRdb itself ran the PCR reads through MiXCR, one entry per CDR3 protein. The sample lists about 460,000 distinct CDR3 sequences; approximately 45% were seen once. The data were taken from a study of post-analysis software for immune sequencing data. Study summary: The courses of disease that were included comprised relapsing-remitting, secondary progressive and progressive-relapsing multiple sclerosis.

Whole-study findings and limits: Higher frequency in patients than in controls was seen for about five TRBV segments, with TRBV5-6, TRBV5-1 and TRBV20-1 among them. Normalized Chao1 diversity in multiple sclerosis patients fell significantly below that of controls. By F measure, samples from a shared preparation batch strongly co-clustered.

The CDR3 consists of 18 residues. Per the germline V gene, CDR1 is SQVTM and CDR2 is ANQGSEA. The sample comprised blood. This chain connects TRBV29-1 to TRBJ2-5, with 14 bases identical to TRBD2. The closer fit of TRBJ2-7 to the DNA end suggests the J call may be wrong. This receptor was taken from a girl under 18 with multiple sclerosis. CDR3 in DNA: TGCAGCGTTGAAGATACGGGGGGACTAGCGGGGGAAACCTACGAGCAGTACTTC. The encoded protein is CSVEDTGGLAGETYEQYF.